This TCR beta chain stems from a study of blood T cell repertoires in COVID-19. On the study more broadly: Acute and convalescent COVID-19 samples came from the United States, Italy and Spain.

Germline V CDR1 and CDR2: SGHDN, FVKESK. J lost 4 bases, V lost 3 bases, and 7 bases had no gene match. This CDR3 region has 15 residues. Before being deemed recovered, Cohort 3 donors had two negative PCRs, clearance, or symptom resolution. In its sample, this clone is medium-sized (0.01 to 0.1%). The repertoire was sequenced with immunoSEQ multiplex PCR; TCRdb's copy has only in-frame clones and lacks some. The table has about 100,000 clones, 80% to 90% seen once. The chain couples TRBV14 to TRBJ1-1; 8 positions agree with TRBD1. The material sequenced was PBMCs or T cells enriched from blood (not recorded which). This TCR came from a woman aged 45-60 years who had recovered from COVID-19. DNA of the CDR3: TGTGCCAGCAGCCAGCAGGGGGCTTTGACCACTGAAGCTTTCTTT. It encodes CASSQQGALTTEAFF.